The rows below give T cell receptor beta chains drawn from one sample of a study of shared clonotypes between healthy human individuals. Generated by immunoSEQ multiplex PCR, the TCRdb table keeps only in-frame clones and is missing some. The repertoire holds a few million clones, with over 85% as singletons. Source material: naive CD4+ T cells sorted from blood. The source of these receptors is a young man in good health. The CDR3 runs from the conserved cysteine through the conserved F or W. The D gene is left open where the match is weak. Size is stated for part of the rows, as once, few or many counts, or as a class when the clone is expanded.

clone size	D gene	V gene	J gene	CDR3 DNA	CDR3 protein
.	.	TRBV15	TRBJ2-1	TGTGCCACCAGCAGAGATGCAGTGGCGGGCGGGTCCTACAATGAGCAGTTCTTC	CATSRDAVAGGSYNEQFF
.	.	TRBV29-1	TRBJ1-2	TGCAGCGTTTTTACAGGGCTTAACTATGGCTACACCTTC	CSVFTGLNYGYTF
.	TRBD2	TRBV7-9	TRBJ2-7	TGTGCCAGCAGCTTGTCGCGCGGGAGATCCTACGAGCAGTACTTC	CASSLSRGRSYEQYF
.	TRBD1	TRBV2	TRBJ2-7	TGTGCCAGCAGTTCCTTAACCGGGACAGGGGCAGGAGAGCAGTACTTC	CASSSLTGTGAGEQYF
.	TRBD2	TRBV5-4	TRBJ2-7	TGTGCCAGCAGCCCACCACCTAGCGGGGGCCAGTGGGAGCAGTACTTC	CASSPPPSGGQWEQYF
.	.	TRBV5-4	TRBJ1-3	TGTGCCAGCAAGAGGGGGGGCGGAAACACCATATATTTT	CASKRGGGNTIYF
.	TRBD1	TRBV28	TRBJ2-2	TGTGCCAGCAGTTTAAGGGCAGGGGGCACCGGGGAGCTGTTTTTT	CASSLRAGGTGELFF
.	.	TRBV6-1	TRBJ1-1	TGTGCCAGTGGGGGGGGGAACACTGAAGCTTTCTTT	CASGGGNTEAFF
.	.	TRBV19	TRBJ2-7	TGTGCCAGTAGTCTGCGGACTTGGGACGGGGAGCAGTACTTC	CASSLRTWDGEQYF
.	TRBD1	TRBV18	TRBJ2-7	TGTGCCAGCTCACCGGACAGGAGTTCCTACGAGCAGTACTTC	CASSPDRSSYEQYF
.	.	TRBV29-1	TRBJ2-3	TGCAGCGTTGAAGGCCCCGGCAGTGCCGATACGCAGTATTTT	CSVEGPGSADTQYF
.	TRBD2	TRBV7-2	TRBJ2-5	TGTGCCAGCAGCGCATCCGGGACTAGCGGGGGAAGTTGGGAGACCCAGTACTTC	CASSASGTSGGSWETQYF
few	.	TRBV18	TRBJ1-2	TGTGCCAGCTCAGAGGGACCAAGTAACTATGGCTACACCTTC	CASSEGPSNYGYTF